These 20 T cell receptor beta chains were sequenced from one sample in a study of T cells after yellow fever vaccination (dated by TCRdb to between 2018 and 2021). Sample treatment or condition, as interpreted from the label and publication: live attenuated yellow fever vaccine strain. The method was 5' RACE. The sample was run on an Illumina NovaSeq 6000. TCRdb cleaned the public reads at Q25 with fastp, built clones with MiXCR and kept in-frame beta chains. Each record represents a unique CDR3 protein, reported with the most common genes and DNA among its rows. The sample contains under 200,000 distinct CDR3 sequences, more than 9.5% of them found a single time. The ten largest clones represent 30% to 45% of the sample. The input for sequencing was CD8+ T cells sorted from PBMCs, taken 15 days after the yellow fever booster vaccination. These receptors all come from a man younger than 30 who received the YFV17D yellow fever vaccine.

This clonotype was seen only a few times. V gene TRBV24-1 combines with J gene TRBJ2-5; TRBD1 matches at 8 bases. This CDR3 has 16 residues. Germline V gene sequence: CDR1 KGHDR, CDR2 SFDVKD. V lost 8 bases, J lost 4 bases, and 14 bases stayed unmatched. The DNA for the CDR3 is TGTGCCACCAACGTAGGGACAGGCGGAAGAATAGAGACCCAGTACTTC. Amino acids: CATNVGTGGRIETQYF.

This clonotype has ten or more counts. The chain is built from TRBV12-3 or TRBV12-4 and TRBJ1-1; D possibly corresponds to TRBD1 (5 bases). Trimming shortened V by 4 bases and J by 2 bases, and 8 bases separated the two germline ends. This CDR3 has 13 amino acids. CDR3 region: CASSWGGNTEAFF. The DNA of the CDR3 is TGTGCCAGCAGTTGGGGGGGAAACACTGAAGCTTTCTTT.

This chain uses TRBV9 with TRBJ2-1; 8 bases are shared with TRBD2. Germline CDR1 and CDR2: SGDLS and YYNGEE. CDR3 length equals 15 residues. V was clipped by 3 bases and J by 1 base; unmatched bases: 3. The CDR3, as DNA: TGTGCCAGCAGCGCCCGGGGGGGGTCCTACAATGAGCAGTTCTTC. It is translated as CASSARGGSYNEQFF.

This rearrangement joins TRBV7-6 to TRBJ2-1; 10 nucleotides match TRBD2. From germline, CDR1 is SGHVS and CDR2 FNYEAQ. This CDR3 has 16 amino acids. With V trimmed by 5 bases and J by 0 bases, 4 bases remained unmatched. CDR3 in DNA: TGTGCCAGCAGCCTCTTAGCGGGGGGCTCCTACAATGAGCAGTTCTTC. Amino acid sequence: CASSLLAGGSYNEQFF.

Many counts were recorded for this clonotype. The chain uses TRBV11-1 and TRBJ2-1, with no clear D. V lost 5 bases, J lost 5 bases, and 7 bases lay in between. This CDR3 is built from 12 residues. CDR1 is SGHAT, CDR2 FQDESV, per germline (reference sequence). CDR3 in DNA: TGTGCCAGCAGCCGAGGAGACAATGAGCAGTTCTTC. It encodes CASSRGDNEQFF. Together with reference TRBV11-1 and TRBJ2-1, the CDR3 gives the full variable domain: EAEVAQSPRYKITEKSQAVAFWCDPISGHATLYWYRQILGQGPELLVQFQDESVVDDSQLPKDRFSAERLKGVDSTLKIQPAELGDSAMYLCASSRGDNEQFFGPGTRLTVL.

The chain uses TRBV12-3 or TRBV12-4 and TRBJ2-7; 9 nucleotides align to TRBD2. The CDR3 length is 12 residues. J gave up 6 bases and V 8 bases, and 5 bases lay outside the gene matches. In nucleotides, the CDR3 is TGTGCCAGCCGCGGGACTAGCTCCGAGCAGTACTTC. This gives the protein CASRGTSSEQYF.

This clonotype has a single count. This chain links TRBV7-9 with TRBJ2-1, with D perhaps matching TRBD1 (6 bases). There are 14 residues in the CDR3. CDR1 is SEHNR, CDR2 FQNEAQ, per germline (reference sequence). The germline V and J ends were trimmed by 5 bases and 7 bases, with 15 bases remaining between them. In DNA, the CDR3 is TGTGCCAGCAGCCAATGGACAGTTTCAAATGAGCAGTTCTTC. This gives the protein CASSQWTVSNEQFF.

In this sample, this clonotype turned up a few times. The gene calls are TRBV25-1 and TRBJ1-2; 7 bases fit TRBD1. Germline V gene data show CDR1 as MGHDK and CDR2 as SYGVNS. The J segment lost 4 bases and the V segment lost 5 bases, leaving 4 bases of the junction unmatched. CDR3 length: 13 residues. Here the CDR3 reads CASSPTGIYGYTF. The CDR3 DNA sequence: TGTGCCAGCAGTCCGACAGGGATCTATGGCTACACCTTC.

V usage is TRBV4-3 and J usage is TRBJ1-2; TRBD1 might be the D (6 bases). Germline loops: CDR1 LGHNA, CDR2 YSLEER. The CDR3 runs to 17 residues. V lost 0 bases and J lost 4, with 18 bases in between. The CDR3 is CASSQDWIGGPSYGYTF. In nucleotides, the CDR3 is TGCGCCAGCAGCCAAGATTGGATAGGGGGGCCGTCCTATGGCTACACCTTC.

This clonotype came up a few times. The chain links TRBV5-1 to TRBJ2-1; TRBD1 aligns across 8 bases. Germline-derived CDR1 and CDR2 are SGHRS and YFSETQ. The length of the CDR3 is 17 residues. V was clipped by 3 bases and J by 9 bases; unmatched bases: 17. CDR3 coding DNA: TGCGCCAGCAGCTCGTGGGACCGGGACAGGCGAACTACTGAGCAGTTCTTC. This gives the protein CASSSWDRDRRTTEQFF. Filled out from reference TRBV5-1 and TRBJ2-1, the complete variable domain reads KAGVTQTPRYLIKTRGQQVTLSCSPISGHRSVSWYQQTPGQGLQFLFEYFSETQRNKGNFPGRFSGRQFSNSRSEMNVSTLELGDSALYLCASSSWDRDRRTTEQFFGPGTRLTVL.

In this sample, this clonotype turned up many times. CDR3 protein: CASSLGGAEKLFF. The CDR3 coding sequence is TGCGCCAGCAGCCTGGGGGGAGCGGAAAAACTGTTTTTT. This chain connects TRBV4-1 to TRBJ1-4, with a tentative D call TRBD1 (5 bases). Trimming removed 4 bases from V and 8 bases from J, with 11 bases in between. CDR1 and CDR2 (germline): MGHRA, YSYEKL. This CDR3 contains 13 residues.

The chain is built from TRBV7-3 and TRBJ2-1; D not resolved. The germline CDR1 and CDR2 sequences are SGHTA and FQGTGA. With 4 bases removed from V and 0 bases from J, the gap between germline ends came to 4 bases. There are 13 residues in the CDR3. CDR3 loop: CASSSVSYNEQFF. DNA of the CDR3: TGTGCCAGCAGCTCGGTCTCCTACAATGAGCAGTTCTTC.

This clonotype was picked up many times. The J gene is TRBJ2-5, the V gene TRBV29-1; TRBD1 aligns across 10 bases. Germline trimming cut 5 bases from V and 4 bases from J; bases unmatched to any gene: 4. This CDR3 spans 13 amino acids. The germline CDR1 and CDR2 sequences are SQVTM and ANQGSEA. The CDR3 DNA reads TGCAGCGTTCGAGACAGGGGGCGAGAGACCCAGTACTTC. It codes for CSVRDRGRETQYF.

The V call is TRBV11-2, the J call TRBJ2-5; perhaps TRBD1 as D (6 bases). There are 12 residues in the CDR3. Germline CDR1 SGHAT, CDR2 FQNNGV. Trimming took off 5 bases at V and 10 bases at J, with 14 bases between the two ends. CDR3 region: CASSAEGVLQYF. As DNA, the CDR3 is TGTGCCAGCAGCGCCGAGGGGGTACTCCAGTACTTC.

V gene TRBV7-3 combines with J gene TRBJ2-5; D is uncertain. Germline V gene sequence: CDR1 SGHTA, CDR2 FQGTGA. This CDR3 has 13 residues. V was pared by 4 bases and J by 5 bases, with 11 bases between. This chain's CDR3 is CASSYDLTETQYF. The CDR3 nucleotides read TGTGCCAGCAGCTACGACCTGACTGAGACCCAGTACTTC.

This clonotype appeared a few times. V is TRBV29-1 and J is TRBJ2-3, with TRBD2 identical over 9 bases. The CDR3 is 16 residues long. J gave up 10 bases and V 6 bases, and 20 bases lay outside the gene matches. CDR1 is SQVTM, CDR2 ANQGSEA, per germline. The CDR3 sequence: CSVEGLAGLLRMAQYF. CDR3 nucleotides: TGCAGCGTGGAGGGGCTAGCGGGACTACTGCGAATGGCGCAGTATTTT.

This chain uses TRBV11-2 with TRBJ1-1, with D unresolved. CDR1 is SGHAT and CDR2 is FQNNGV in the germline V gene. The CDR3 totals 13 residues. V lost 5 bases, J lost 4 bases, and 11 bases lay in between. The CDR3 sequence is CASSIGFATEAFF. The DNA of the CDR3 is TGTGCCAGCAGCATAGGGTTCGCCACTGAAGCTTTCTTT.

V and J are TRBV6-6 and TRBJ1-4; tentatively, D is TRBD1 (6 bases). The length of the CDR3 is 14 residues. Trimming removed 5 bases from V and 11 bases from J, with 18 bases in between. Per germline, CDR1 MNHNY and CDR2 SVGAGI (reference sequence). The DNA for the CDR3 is TGTGCCAGCAGTGACAGGCCCCAGGGTGGGAAACTGTTTTTT. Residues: CASSDRPQGGKLFF.

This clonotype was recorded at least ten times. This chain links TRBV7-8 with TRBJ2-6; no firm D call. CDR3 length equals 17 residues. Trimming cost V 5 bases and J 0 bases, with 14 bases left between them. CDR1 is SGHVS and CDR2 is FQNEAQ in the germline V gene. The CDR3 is CASSGRTALSGANVLTF. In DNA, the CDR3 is TGTGCCAGCAGCGGGCGGACGGCTCTCTCTGGGGCCAACGTCCTGACTTTC.

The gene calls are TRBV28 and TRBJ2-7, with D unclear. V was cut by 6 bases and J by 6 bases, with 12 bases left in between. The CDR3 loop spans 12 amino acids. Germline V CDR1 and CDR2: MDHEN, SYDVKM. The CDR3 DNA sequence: TGTGCCAGCAGCCAGCCTCTAGGCGAGCAGTACGTC. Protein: CASSQPLGEQYV.